The 17 T cell receptor beta chains given below trace back to one sample, sequenced in a study of circulating and synovial CD4+ cells in juvenile arthritis. TCRdb's table, derived via immunoSEQ multiplex PCR, lists solely in-frame clones and lacks some. The data contain around 32,000 clones, nearly 97% of them singletons. The sequenced material came from CD4+ T cells from blood. Receptors were obtained from a human donor with juvenile idiopathic arthritis.

As regards this clone: This CDR3 is also generated by other DNA sequences in the sample. The chain combines TRBV18 with TRBJ1-6; 10 bases agree with TRBD1. With V trimmed by 3 bases and J by 8 bases, 4 bases remained unmatched. The V gene's germline CDR1 is KGHSH and CDR2 LQKENI. This CDR3 region has 15 residues. The CDR3 loop is CASSPDRGSYSPLHF. The CDR3 DNA is TGTGCCAGCTCACCGGACAGGGGGAGTTATTCACCCCTCCACTTT.

V usage is TRBV29-1 and J usage is TRBJ2-1; 8 bases are shared with TRBD2. J was trimmed by 4 bases and V by 7 bases; bases with no gene match: 6. CDR3 length: 13 amino acids. Germline V gene sequence: CDR1 SQVTM, CDR2 ANQGSEA. CDR3 sequence (DNA): TGCAGCGCCGGGGGGGTGCGGTACAATGAGCAGTTCTTC. Its protein product is CSAGGVRYNEQFF.

The chain recombines TRBV28 with TRBJ2-6; possible D gene TRBD1, 6 bases. Germline V gives CDR1 MDHEN, CDR2 SYDVKM. This CDR3 spans 16 amino acids. The V end lost 7 bases, the J end lost 4 bases, and 17 bases lay between the germline ends. CDR3 DNA sequence: TGTGCCAGCACCGGCAGGGGTTATTCGGGGGCCAACGTCCTGACTTTC. This gives the protein CASTGRGYSGANVLTF.

This clone was seen only a few times. The rearrangement joins TRBV5-5 to TRBJ1-4; D is unclear. There are 16 residues in the CDR3. V was clipped by 2 bases and J by 5 bases, with 16 bases between them. Germline lookup yields CDR1 SGHKS and CDR2 YYEKEE (reference sequence). CDR3 nucleotides: TGTGCCAGCAGCTTTCGGCGGTGGGGAGGGAATGAAAAACTGTTTTTT. Amino acid sequence: CASSFRRWGGNEKLFF.

The chain carries TRBV5-6 and TRBJ1-5, with unresolved D. This CDR3 has 15 amino acids. The germline gives CDR1 SGHDT, CDR2 YYEEEE. The ends were cut back, 4 bases at V and 4 bases at J, with 15 bases in the middle. The CDR3 coding sequence is TGTGCCAGCAGCGCCCGCCGGGTTAGAAATCAGCCCCAGCATTTT. Amino acid sequence: CASSARRVRNQPQHF.

This chain links TRBV5-1 with TRBJ2-1, with D perhaps TRBD1 (6 bases). CDR3 size: 15 residues. The germline V gene has CDR1 SGHRS and CDR2 YFSETQ. V was cut by 4 bases and J by 2 bases, with 13 bases left in between. The CDR3: CASSVAGTTYNEQFF. The CDR3 nucleotides are TGCGCCAGCAGCGTAGCCGGGACAACCTACAATGAGCAGTTCTTC.

The CDR3 sequence: CASGYDRGYEQYF. Written as DNA, the CDR3 is TGTGCTAGTGGTTATGACAGGGGTTACGAGCAGTACTTC. V usage is TRBV12-5 and J usage is TRBJ2-7; 8 bases line up with TRBD1. V gave up 4 bases and J gave up 4 bases; unmatched junction bases: 3. The CDR3 sequence is 13 residues long. Germline V CDR1 and CDR2: LGHNT, FRNRAP. The complete variable domain, with remaining parts taken from reference TRBV12-5 and TRBJ2-7, reads DARVTQTPRHKVTEMGQEVTMRCQPILGHNTVFWYRQTMMQGLELLAYFRNRAPLDDSGMPKDRFSAEMPDATLATLKIQPSEPRDSAVYFCASGYDRGYEQYFGPGTRLTVT.

The gene calls are TRBV6-1 and TRBJ2-1, with 7 bases aligning to TRBD2. The CDR3 consists of 11 residues. From germline, CDR1 is MNHNS and CDR2 SASEGT. Unmatched junction bases numbered 4, after V lost 2 bases and J lost 15 bases. The DNA for the CDR3 is TGTGCCAGCAGTGAACTGTCTAGCGGGTTCTTC. Residues: CASSELSSGFF.

The V call is TRBV20-1, the J call TRBJ1-1; D not certain. The V and J ends lost 6 bases and 8 bases respectively, with 10 bases between them. Germline V gene data show CDR1 as DFQATT and CDR2 as SNEGSKA (reference sequence). CDR3 size: 10 residues. The chain's CDR3 is CSALRAEAFF. In nucleotides, the CDR3 is TGCAGTGCGTTACGAGCCGAAGCTTTCTTT.

The V call is TRBV11-2, the J call TRBJ2-4; D possibly corresponds to TRBD2 (7 bases). The CDR3 has 13 amino acids. V was cut by 1 base and J by 7 bases, with 8 bases left in between. The germline V gene encodes CDR1 SGHAT and CDR2 FQNNGV. Here the CDR3 reads CASSLAGGNIQYF. CDR3 sequence (DNA): TGTGCCAGCAGCTTAGCGGGGGGCAACATTCAGTACTTC. Together with reference TRBV11-2 and TRBJ2-4, the CDR3 gives the full variable domain: EAGVAQSPRYKIIEKRQSVAFWCNPISGHATLYWYQQILGQGPKLLIQFQNNGVVDDSQLPKDRFSAERLKGVDSTLKIQPAKLEDSAVYLCASSLAGGNIQYFGAGTRLSVL.

V usage is TRBV9 and J usage is TRBJ2-2; 10 bases line up with TRBD2. Per germline, CDR1 SGDLS and CDR2 YYNGEE. V was pared by 2 bases and J by 4 bases, with 5 bases of the junction left unmatched. CDR3 length: 16 amino acids. Here the CDR3 reads CASSVSGGAATGELFF. The CDR3 bases are TGTGCCAGCAGCGTCAGCGGGGGGGCGGCCACCGGGGAGCTGTTTTTT.

The chain links TRBV4-1 to TRBJ1-4; D gene ambiguous. Germline values: CDR1 MGHRA, CDR2 YSYEKL. V was shortened by 8 bases and J by 4 bases, with 23 bases between the two germline ends. CDR3 size: 17 residues. The CDR3 DNA is TGCGCCAGCTCTTTCGGTGGTACAGTAGGATTTAATGAAAAACTGTTTTTT. Encoded protein: CASSFGGTVGFNEKLFF.

The chain employs TRBV6-1 and TRBJ2-1; TRBD1 matches 7 bases. The CDR3 contains 14 residues. Trimming removed 5 bases from V and 9 bases from J; junction bases left unmatched: 10. Germline V gives CDR1 MNHNS, CDR2 SASEGT. CDR3: CASSSTGVDGEQFF. The DNA of the CDR3 is TGTGCCAGCAGTAGTACAGGGGTGGATGGTGAGCAGTTCTTC.

The table lists this clone with a count of one. The rearrangement joins TRBV30 to TRBJ1-2; the D is unclear. The CDR3 is 13 amino acids. The germline V and J ends were trimmed by 1 base and 8 bases, with 14 bases remaining between them. Germline V gives CDR1 GTSNPN, CDR2 SVGIG (reference sequence). The CDR3 protein is CAWSGTTIGGYTF. Here the CDR3 DNA reads TGTGCCTGGAGTGGGACTACCATCGGGGGCTACACCTTC.

CDR3 bases: TGTGCCAGCAGCCAATCCATGGCACCAAATAATTCACCCCTCCACTTT. Amino acid sequence: CASSQSMAPNNSPLHF. The chain combines TRBV4-2 with TRBJ1-6; D is unresolved. CDR1 and CDR2 (germline): LGHNA, YNFKEQ. The CDR3 spans 16 residues. V was shortened by 2 bases and J by 5 bases, with 13 bases between the two germline ends.

Details on this clone: Other DNA sequences of this sample code for an identical CDR3. V and J are TRBV2 and TRBJ1-6; D is perhaps TRBD1 (6 bases). Germline lookup yields CDR1 SNHLY and CDR2 FYNNEI. Trimming took 6 bases from V and 4 from J, leaving 10 bases between them. The CDR3 covers 14 residues. CDR3: CASSTGQYNSPLHF. In DNA form, the CDR3 reads TGTGCCAGCAGCACCGGACAGTATAATTCACCCCTCCACTTT.

The rearrangement links TRBV5-1 to TRBJ2-5; D is uncertain. V dropped 0 bases and J dropped 2 bases, with 8 bases sitting between them. The CDR3 has 14 amino acids. Per the germline V gene, CDR1 is SGHRS and CDR2 is YFSETQ. The CDR3 is CASSLGASQETQYF. For the CDR3, the DNA is TGCGCCAGCAGCTTGGGGGCCAGTCAAGAGACCCAGTACTTC.